The T cell receptor (beta chain) described here comes from a study of T-cell memory formation after mild COVID-19 (dated by TCRdb to about 2021). Some background on the complete study: Most TCR sequence clusters were specific to one of the two donors. The cohort was made up of two young adult volunteers, one female and one male, who were previously healthy. Longitudinal TCRalpha and TCRbeta repertoire sequencing tracked T-cell clones expanding and contracting after mild COVID-19 in a couple of donors. Overall study outcomes, separate from this receptor: Contracting CD4+ clones appeared mostly in the CM and EM memory subsets, whereas CD8+ clones were enriched in EMRA. SARS-CoV-2 specificity of the second-wave clones peaking on day 37 was not confirmed. Clones contracting from day 15 to 85 had balanced CD4/CD8 phenotypes, while a second wave expanding from day 15 to 37 was biased towards CD4+. The detection of some responding clones in pre-infection memory suggests that pre-existing cross-reactive memory T cells joined the SARS-CoV-2 response. Only two mild cases were covered by the study, and larger cohorts that include severe cases with pre-infection samples were considered necessary.

For sequencing, an Illumina NovaSeq 6000 was employed. TCRalpha and TCRbeta cDNA libraries were built by 5'RACE with constant-segment primers, adding sample barcodes and unique molecular identifiers. Trizol reagent was used to extract RNA from every sample. Libraries were amplified in two PCR steps, with a second sample barcode and Illumina TruSeq adapters added in the second step. Sequencing of the libraries was done on an Illumina NovaSeq, producing 2 x 150 bp paired-end reads. In the paper's pipeline: The reads were demultiplexed and collapsed into UMI-guided consensus sequences using migec v1.2.7. Using mixcr v2.1.11, the UMI consensuses were aligned to TRA and TRB V and J templates and assembled into clonotypes. A clonotype was counted as expanded or contracted only if both edgeR and NoisET called the change significant, with noise models trained on biological replicates. edgeR calls used a false discovery rate-adjusted p below 0.01 and a log2 fold-change threshold of 1. As an exploratory analysis of dynamics, PCA with hierarchical clustering was applied to max-normalized trajectories of the 1000 most abundant clonotypes. Separately sequenced CD4+ and CD8+ repertoires were used to assign a CD4 or CD8 phenotype to each responding clone. The raw public data were reprocessed by TCRdb itself: fastp quality trimming at Q25, MiXCR clonotype calling, in-frame beta chains only. Duplicate CDR3 protein sequences are folded into a single record with the most common DNA and genes. The V and J calls shown here were made by TCRdb, not taken from the authors' results. The sample contains about 400,000 distinct CDR3 sequences, around a quarter of them found a single time. The top ten clonotypes cover approximately 14% of the sample.

PBMCs were isolated by Ficoll-Paque density gradient centrifugation. On this clonotype: Its antigen target is currently unknown. No much larger clone exists at a distance of one base, and base qualities are not known.

This receptor was obtained from an adult woman who had mild COVID-19 (a few samples of this study predate the infection). The sample titles of this study are shuffled in the database, so cell type and time point are left out; the donor was told from shared clones. Sequenced: PBMCs or a T cell subset sorted from them (not recorded which).

CDR3 region: CATSDYGTGSNQPQHF. Here is the DNA: TGTGCCACCAGTGACTACGGGACAGGGAGCAATCAGCCCCAGCATTTT. The chain was built from TRBV24-1 and TRBJ1-5; 9 central nucleotides agree with TRBD1. Ends trimmed: V by 4 bases, J by 1 base; bases unmatched to a gene: 4. CDR1 KGHDR and CDR2 SFDVKD are derived from the germline V gene. Spanning cysteine to phenylalanine, the CDR3 consists of 16 amino acids. Here the CDR3 DNA is all that survives: 48 bases in frame from base 1.